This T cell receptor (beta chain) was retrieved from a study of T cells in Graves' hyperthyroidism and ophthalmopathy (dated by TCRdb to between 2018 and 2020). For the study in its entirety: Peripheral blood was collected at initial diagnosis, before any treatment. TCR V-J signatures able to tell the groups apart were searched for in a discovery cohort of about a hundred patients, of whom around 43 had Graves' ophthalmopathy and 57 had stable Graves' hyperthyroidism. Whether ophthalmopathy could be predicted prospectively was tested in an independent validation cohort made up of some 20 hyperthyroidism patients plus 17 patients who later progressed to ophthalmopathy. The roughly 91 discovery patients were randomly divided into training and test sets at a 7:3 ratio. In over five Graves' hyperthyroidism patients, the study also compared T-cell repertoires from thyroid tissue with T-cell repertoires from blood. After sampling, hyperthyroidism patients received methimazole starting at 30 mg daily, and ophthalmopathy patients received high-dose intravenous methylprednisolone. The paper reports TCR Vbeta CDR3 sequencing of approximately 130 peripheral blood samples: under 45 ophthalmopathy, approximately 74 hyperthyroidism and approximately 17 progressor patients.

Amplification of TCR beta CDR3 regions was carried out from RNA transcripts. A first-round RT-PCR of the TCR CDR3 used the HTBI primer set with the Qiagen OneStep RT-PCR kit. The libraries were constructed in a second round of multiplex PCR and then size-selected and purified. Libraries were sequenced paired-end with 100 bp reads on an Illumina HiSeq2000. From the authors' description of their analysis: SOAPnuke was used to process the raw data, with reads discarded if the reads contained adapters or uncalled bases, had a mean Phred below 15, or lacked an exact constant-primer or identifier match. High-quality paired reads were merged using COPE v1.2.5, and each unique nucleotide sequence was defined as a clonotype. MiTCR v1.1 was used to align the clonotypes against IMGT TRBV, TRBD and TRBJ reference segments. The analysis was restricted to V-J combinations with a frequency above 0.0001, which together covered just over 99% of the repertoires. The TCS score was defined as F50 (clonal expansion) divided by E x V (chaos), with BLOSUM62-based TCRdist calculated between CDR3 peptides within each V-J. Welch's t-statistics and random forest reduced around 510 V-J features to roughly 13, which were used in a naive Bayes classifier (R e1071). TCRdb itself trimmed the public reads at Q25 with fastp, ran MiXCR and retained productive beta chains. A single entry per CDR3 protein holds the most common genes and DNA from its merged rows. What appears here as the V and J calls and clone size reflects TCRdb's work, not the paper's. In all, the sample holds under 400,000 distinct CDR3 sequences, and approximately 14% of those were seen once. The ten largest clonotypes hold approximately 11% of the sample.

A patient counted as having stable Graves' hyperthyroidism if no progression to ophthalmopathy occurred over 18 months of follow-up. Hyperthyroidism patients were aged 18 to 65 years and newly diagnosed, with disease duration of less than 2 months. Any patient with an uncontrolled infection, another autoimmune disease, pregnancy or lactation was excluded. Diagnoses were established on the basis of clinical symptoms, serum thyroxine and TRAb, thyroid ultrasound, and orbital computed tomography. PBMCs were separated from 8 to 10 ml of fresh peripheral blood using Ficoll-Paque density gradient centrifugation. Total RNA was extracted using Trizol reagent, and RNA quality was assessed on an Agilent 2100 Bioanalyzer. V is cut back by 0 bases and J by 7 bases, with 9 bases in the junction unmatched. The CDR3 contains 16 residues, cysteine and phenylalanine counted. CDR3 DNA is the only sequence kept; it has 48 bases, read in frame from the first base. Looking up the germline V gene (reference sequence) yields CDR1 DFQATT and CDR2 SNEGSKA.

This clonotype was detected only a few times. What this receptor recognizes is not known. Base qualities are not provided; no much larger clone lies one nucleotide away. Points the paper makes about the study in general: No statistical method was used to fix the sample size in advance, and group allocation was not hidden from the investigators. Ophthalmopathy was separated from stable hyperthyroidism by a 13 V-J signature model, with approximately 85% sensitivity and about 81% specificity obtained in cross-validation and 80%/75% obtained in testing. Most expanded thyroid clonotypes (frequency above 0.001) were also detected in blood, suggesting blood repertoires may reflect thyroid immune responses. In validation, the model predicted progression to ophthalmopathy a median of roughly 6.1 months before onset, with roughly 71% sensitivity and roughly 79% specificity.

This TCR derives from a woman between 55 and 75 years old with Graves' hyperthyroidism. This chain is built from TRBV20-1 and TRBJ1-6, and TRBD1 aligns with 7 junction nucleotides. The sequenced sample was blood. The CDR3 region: CSAREGGRAGNSPLHF. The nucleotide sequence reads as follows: TGCAGTGCTAGAGAAGGGGGCAGGGCTGGAAATTCACCCCTCCACTTT.